Listed below are T cell receptor beta chains from one sample, sequenced in a study of CXCR3-negative and CXCR3-positive naive CD8 T cells. TCRdb re-called the 5' RACE reads; one entry per CDR3 protein, DNA not given. Here the sample table reports about 130,000 distinct CDR3 sequences. The sequenced material came from naive CXCR3- CD8+ T cells from blood. Receptors were obtained from a human donor in good health. Some clones in this sample may be carry-over from other donors' samples. Each CDR3 is given with its conserved first and last residue.

TRBV28	TRBJ1-1	CASRFYVGGNTEAFF
TRBV20-1	TRBJ1-2	CSARPLTGINYGYTF
TRBV6-2/TRBV6-3	TRBJ1-2	CACNRPTGNYGYTF
TRBV5-1	TRBJ2-5	CASSFPTRPRDDQETQYF
TRBV3-1	TRBJ2-7	CASSQAWGRGLYEQYF
TRBV28	TRBJ2-7	CACRQGQNEQYF
TRBV20-1	TRBJ2-7	CSAERLAGGAVYEQYF
TRBV28	TRBJ1-5	CASSQTGGNQPQHF
TRBV4-2	TRBJ2-7	CASSQDFVSYEQYF
TRBV6-6	TRBJ1-1	CASRSGQGGTEAFF
TRBV5-6	TRBJ2-7	CASSFGSAGEQYF
TRBV7-2	TRBJ2-1	CASSPRGLAGGPGNEQFF
TRBV5-1	TRBJ2-7	CASSVTSDYEQYF
TRBV7-8	TRBJ1-4	CASSFLIQGSEKLFF
TRBV5-1	TRBJ2-7	CASSSTTAYEQYF
TRBV20-1	TRBJ2-7	CSAFRDRVYEQYF
TRBV7-8	TRBJ2-3	CASSLAYTQYF
TRBV23-1	TRBJ2-7	CASGRRQGVREYEQYF
TRBV7-9	TRBJ2-7	CASSLPGAGEQYF
TRBV6-6	TRBJ2-1	CASSSRGSQYNEQFF
TRBV4-3	TRBJ2-7	CASSQGTAEQYF
TRBV10-3	TRBJ2-7	CAISGDAGGLAFYEQYF
TRBV2	TRBJ2-3	CASRDASDTQYF
TRBV28	TRBJ2-7	CASSLFGTSSSYEQYF
TRBV29-1	TRBJ2-1	CSVERRTSVDNEQFF
TRBV5-1	TRBJ2-7	CASSLEPNKLYEQYF
TRBV29-1	TRBJ2-1	CSVEDLDDEQFF
TRBV29-1	TRBJ2-7	CSVEGLAGGTGGLYEQYF
TRBV19	TRBJ2-5	CASSIPAGFNQETQYF
TRBV7-8	TRBJ2-1	CASSFPSGSLSYEQFF
TRBV4-3	TRBJ2-1	CASSQDTYPGDNEQFF
TRBV15	TRBJ1-1	CATSRDRGTEAFF
TRBV28	TRBJ2-3	CASSFNTGGGLAVTDTQYF
TRBV15	TRBJ1-2	CATSREGGYGYTF
TRBV15	TRBJ2-7	CATSRDSGTEVYEQYF
TRBV23-1	TRBJ2-5	CASSQLNLQETQYF
TRBV15	TRBJ2-5	CATRLNPHGTQYF
TRBV4-2	TRBJ1-6	CPSSQFREGYNSPLHF
TRBV6-2/TRBV6-3	TRBJ2-6	CASSVRDELWGANVLTF
TRBV7-2	TRBJ2-7	CASDPTGTGVHEQYF
TRBV5-6	TRBJ2-7	CASSPGILSYEQYF
TRBV9	TRBJ2-3	CASSVGVVTDTQYF
TRBV19	TRBJ2-2	CASSMSLAGGHTGELFF
TRBV7-8	TRBJ2-3	CASSPPPGHRTDTQYF
TRBV28	TRBJ2-1	CASSLLAGPINEQFF
TRBV7-9	TRBJ2-7	CASSAFRDSGLYEQYF